This T cell receptor (beta chain) is from a study of identical twins. TCRdb reanalysed the 5' RACE reads using MiXCR and keeps one entry per CDR3 protein. The sample has a few hundred thousand distinct CDR3 sequences; about a fifth are singletons. This CDR3 is 17 amino acids long. V was pared by 0 bases and J by 5 bases, with 10 bases of the junction left unmatched. CDR1 LGHNT and CDR2 FRNRAP come from the germline V gene. This clonotype was counted only a few times. The rearrangement uses TRBV12-5 and TRBJ2-1; 7 bases are a match to TRBD2. Sequencing was carried out using naive T cells sorted from blood. This clonotype was sampled from a man between 50 and 59 years old in good health. The CDR3 sequence is CASGLVLGRERDNEQFF. Written as DNA, the CDR3 is TGTGCTAGTGGTTTGGTACTCGGGCGGGAGCGAGACAATGAGCAGTTCTTC.